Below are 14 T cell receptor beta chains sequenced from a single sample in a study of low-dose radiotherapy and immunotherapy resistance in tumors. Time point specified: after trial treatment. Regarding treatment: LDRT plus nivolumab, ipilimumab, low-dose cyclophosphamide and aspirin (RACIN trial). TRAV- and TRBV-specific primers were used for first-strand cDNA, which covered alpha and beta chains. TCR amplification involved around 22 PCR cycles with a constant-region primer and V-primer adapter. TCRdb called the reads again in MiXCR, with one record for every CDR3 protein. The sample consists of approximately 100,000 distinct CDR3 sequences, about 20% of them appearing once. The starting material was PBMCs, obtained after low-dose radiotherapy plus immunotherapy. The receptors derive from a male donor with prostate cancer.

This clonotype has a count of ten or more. CDR3 loop: CASSFEAGEETQYF. The CDR3 DNA reads TGCGCCAGCAGCTTCGAGGCCGGAGAAGAGACCCAGTACTTC. The chain couples TRBV5-1 to TRBJ2-5; D not resolved. The germline CDR1 and CDR2 sequences are SGHRS and YFSETQ. The CDR3 length is 14 residues. Trimming pared 2 bases from V and 3 bases from J, leaving 11 bases between.

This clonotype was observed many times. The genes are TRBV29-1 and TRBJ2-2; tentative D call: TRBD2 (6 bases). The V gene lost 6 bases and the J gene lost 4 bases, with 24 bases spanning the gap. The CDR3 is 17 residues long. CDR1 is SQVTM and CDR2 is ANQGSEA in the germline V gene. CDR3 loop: CSVVRPGLHGGTGELFF. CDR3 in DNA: TGCAGCGTCGTGAGGCCGGGACTTCACGGGGGCACCGGGGAGCTGTTTTTT.

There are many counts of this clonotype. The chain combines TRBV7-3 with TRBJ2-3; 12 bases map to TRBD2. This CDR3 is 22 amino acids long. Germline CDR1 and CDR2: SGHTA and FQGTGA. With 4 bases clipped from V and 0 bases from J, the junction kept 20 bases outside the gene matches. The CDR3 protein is CASSSHPGLAGGWGSSTDTQYF. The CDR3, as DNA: TGTGCCAGCAGCTCCCACCCGGGACTAGCGGGTGGATGGGGTTCTAGCACAGATACGCAGTATTTT.

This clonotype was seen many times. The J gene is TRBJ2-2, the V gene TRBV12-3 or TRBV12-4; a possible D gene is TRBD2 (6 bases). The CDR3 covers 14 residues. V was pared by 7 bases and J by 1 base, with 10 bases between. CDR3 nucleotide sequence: TGTGCCAGCAAGGGTAGCGGGAACACCGGGGAGCTGTTTTTT. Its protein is CASKGSGNTGELFF.

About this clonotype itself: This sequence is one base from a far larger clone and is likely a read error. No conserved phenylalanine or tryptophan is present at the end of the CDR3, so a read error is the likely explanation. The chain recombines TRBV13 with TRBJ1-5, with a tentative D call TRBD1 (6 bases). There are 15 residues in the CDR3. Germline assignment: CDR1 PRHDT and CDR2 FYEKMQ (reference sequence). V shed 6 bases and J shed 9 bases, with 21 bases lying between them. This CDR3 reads CASSEGGGGVPPQHL. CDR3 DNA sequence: TGTGCCAGCAGTGAAGGAGGGGGGGGGGTCCCGCCCCAGCATTTG.

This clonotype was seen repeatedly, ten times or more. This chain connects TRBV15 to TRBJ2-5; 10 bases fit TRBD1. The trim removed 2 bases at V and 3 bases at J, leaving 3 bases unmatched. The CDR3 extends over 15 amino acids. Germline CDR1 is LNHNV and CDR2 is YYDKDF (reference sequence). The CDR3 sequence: CATSRRGQGKETQYF. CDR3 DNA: TGTGCCACCAGCAGACGGGGACAGGGGAAAGAGACCCAGTACTTC.

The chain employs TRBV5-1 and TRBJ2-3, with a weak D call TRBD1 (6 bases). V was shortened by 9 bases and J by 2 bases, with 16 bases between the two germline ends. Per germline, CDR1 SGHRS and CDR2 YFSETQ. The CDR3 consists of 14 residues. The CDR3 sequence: CATTTGQVTDTQYF. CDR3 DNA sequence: TGCGCCACCACAACGGGACAAGTCACAGATACGCAGTATTTT.

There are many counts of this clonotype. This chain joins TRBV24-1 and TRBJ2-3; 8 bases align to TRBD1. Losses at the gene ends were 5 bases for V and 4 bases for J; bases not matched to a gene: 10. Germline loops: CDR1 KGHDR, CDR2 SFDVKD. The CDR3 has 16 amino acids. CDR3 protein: CATSVGGQGLADTQYF. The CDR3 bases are TGTGCCACCAGTGTGGGCGGACAGGGACTGGCAGATACGCAGTATTTT.

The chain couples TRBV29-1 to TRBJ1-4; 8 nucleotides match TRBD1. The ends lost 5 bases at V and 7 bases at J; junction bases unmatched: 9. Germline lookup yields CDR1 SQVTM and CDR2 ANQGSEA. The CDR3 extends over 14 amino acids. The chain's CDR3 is CSVSNAGGLEKLFF. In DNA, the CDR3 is TGCAGCGTTTCCAACGCAGGGGGCCTTGAAAAACTGTTTTTT.

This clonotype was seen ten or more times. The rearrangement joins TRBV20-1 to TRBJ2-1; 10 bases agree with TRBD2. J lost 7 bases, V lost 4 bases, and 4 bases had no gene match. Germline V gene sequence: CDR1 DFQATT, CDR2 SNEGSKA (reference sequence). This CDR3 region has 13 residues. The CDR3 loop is CSAKASGGNEQFF. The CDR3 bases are TGCAGTGCTAAGGCTAGCGGGGGAAATGAGCAGTTCTTC.

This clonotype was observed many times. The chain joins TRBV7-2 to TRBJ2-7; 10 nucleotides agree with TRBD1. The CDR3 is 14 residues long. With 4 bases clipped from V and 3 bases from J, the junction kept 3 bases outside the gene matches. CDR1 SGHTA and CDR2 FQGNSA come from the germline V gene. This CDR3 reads CASSSGTGVYEQYF. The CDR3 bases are TGTGCCAGCAGCTCCGGGACAGGGGTCTACGAGCAGTACTTC.

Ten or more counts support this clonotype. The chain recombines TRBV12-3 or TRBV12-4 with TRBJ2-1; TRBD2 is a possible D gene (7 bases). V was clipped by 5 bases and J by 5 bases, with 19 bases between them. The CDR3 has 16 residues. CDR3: CASSPMGGGRNNEQFF. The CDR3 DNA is TGTGCCAGCAGTCCGATGGGGGGGGGGCGGAACAATGAGCAGTTCTTC.

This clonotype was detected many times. CDR3 sequence reads: CASTAGNGGGDEQFF. The CDR3 coding sequence is TGTGCCAGCACCGCAGGGAACGGGGGGGGGGATGAGCAGTTCTTC. The chain is built from TRBV2 and TRBJ2-1, with 8 bases that match TRBD2. This CDR3 has 15 residues. J lost 8 bases, V lost 7 bases, and 13 bases had no gene match. Germline CDR1 and CDR2: SNHLY and FYNNEI.

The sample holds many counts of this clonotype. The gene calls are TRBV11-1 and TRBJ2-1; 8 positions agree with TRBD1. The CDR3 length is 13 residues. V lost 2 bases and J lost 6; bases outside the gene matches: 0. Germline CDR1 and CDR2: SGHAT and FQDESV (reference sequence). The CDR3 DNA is TGTGCCAGCAGCTTAACAGGGGGCAATGAGCAGTTCTTC. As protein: CASSLTGGNEQFF.